These 18 T cell receptor beta chains came from one sample sequenced in a study of blood T cell repertoires in COVID-19. The data were produced by immunoSEQ multiplex PCR, yet TCRdb's version contains in-frame clones alone and is incomplete. The sample shows tens of thousands of clones, approximately 84% of them seen only once. Sequenced material: peripheral blood. The source of these receptors is a man aged 45-65 years with active COVID-19.

The CDR3 DNA reads as TGTGCCAGCAGCCTCCGGGACAGGGGGCTATACTACGAGCAGTACTTC. It yields the protein CASSLRDRGLYYEQYF. This chain connects TRBV7-8 to TRBJ2-7; the match to TRBD1 covers 12 bases. The CDR3 is made up of 16 amino acids. Germline V gene sequence: CDR1 SGHVS, CDR2 FQNEAQ. The junction had 8 bases not matched to a gene; V was cut back by 5 bases and J by 3 bases.

This clone appeared once. This chain links TRBV6-2 or TRBV6-3 with TRBJ2-7; 9 bases match TRBD1. Germline trimming cut 2 bases from V and 2 bases from J; bases unmatched to any gene: 4. CDR3 length: 15 amino acids. The germline V gene encodes CDR1 MNHEY and CDR2 SVGEGT. CDR3: CASSYRGTGTYEQYF. As DNA, the CDR3 is TGTGCCAGCAGTTACAGGGGGACAGGGACCTACGAGCAGTACTTC.

This clone was seen only once. The chain carries TRBV6-1 and TRBJ2-1, with D unclear. V lost 2 bases and J 0 bases, leaving 11 bases between the germline ends. Germline V gives CDR1 MNHNS, CDR2 SASEGT. The CDR3 totals 16 residues. The DNA of the CDR3 is TGTGCCAGCAGTGAATACCCCTCCAGCTCCTACAATGAGCAGTTCTTC. This codes for CASSEYPSSSYNEQFF.

The chain links TRBV24-1 to TRBJ2-7, with 10 bases aligning to TRBD1. Germline V gene lookup returns CDR1 KGHDR and CDR2 SFDVKD. This CDR3 has 15 residues. V gave up 4 bases and J gave up 3 bases; unmatched junction bases: 5. As DNA, the CDR3 is TGTGCCACCAGTGACCCCCGGACAGGGGGCTACGAGCAGTACTTC. Translated, it gives CATSDPRTGGYEQYF.

V usage is TRBV4-3 and J usage is TRBJ1-4; 7 bases agree with TRBD1. V lost 4 bases and J lost 4; bases outside the gene matches: 6. Germline values: CDR1 LGHNA, CDR2 YSLEER. This CDR3 is built from 15 residues. In DNA form, the CDR3 reads TGCGCCAGCAGCCCACCCTCAGGGGGTAATGAAAAACTGTTTTTT. It is translated as CASSPPSGGNEKLFF.

The chain combines TRBV5-1 with TRBJ2-7, with D tentatively TRBD2 (5 bases). Germline V gene sequence: CDR1 SGHRS, CDR2 YFSETQ. There are 14 residues in the CDR3. Trimming cost V 4 bases and J 3 bases, with 14 bases left between them. The CDR3 loop is CASSRTLSGYEQYF. CDR3 DNA sequence: TGCGCCAGCAGCCGGACGCTGAGCGGCTACGAGCAGTACTTC.

In nucleotides, the CDR3 is TGTGCCAGTAGTCCCTCCGGGACAGGGGGCATTATCTTCTACGAGCAGTACTTC. Amino acid sequence: CASSPSGTGGIIFYEQYF. The chain uses TRBV19 and TRBJ2-7, with 12 positions matching TRBD1. Germline V gene sequence: CDR1 LNHDA, CDR2 SQIVND (reference sequence). The CDR3 extends over 18 amino acids. The J segment lost 3 bases and the V segment lost 5 bases, leaving 14 bases of the junction unmatched.

V and J are TRBV7-2 and TRBJ2-3, with TRBD2 matching 9 bases. This CDR3 spans 17 amino acids. Germline V gives CDR1 SGHTA, CDR2 FQGNSA. V lost 1 base, J lost 1 base, and 6 bases stayed unmatched. CDR3 bases: TGTGCCAGCAGCTTAGGGGATAGCGGGGGCCGCACAGATACGCAGTATTTT. Translated: CASSLGDSGGRTDTQYF.

V and J are TRBV9 and TRBJ2-1; TRBD2 might be the D (6 bases). The CDR3 totals 17 residues. CDR1 is SGDLS, CDR2 YYNGEE, per germline. V was cut by 2 bases and J by 6 bases, with 21 bases left in between. The CDR3 bases are TGTGCCAGCAGCGTTGTGGACTACCCGGGGCTTGGCAATGAGCAGTTCTTC. Protein sequence: CASSVVDYPGLGNEQFF.

The chain combines TRBV9 with TRBJ2-3; 10 positions match TRBD1. The J segment lost 6 bases and the V segment lost 0 bases, leaving 7 bases of the junction unmatched. CDR1 and CDR2 from the germline V gene are SGDLS and YYNGEE. This CDR3 is built from 16 residues. CDR3 sequence reads: CASSVAGTGAPDTQYF. CDR3 nucleotide sequence: TGTGCCAGCAGCGTAGCCGGGACAGGGGCACCGGATACGCAGTATTTT. Full variable domain (remainder filled in from reference TRBV9 and TRBJ2-3): DSGVTQTPKHLITATGQRVTLRCSPRSGDLSVYWYQQSLDQGLQFLIQYYNGEERAKGNILERFSAQQFPDLHSELNLSSLELGDSALYFCASSVAGTGAPDTQYFGPGTRLTVL.

The chain employs TRBV5-5 and TRBJ1-1, with D perhaps TRBD1 (5 bases). V lost 1 base to trimming and J lost 5 bases, with 12 bases between them. Per germline, CDR1 SGHKS and CDR2 YYEKEE (reference sequence). The CDR3 totals 14 residues. CDR3 region: CASSLSGGRTEAFF. The CDR3 DNA reads as TGTGCCAGCAGCTTGTCCGGGGGTCGGACTGAAGCTTTCTTT.

As for this clone: Compared with germline, one end of the junction differs, possibly owing to a read error. The CDR3 region is CATSNRLAGGGRETQYF. The CDR3 DNA reads TGTGCCACCAGCAATCGACTAGCGGGGGGCGGACGAGAGACCCAGTACTTC. This chain joins TRBV7-9 and TRBJ2-5, with 13 bases lining up with TRBD2. The CDR3 is made up of 17 amino acids. The germline CDR1 and CDR2 sequences are SEHNR and FQNEAQ (reference sequence).

The J gene is TRBJ2-5, the V gene TRBV3-1 (or the pseudogene TRBV3-2); a weak D match, TRBD1 (6 bases). Per germline, CDR1 LGHDT and CDR2 YNNKEL (reference sequence). The length of the CDR3 is 14 residues. Between the trimmed V and J ends, which lost 2 bases and 5 bases, there was a span of 12 bases. CDR3 region: CASSQIRGRETQYF. The CDR3 DNA reads as TGTGCCAGCAGCCAAATCAGGGGACGGGAGACCCAGTACTTC.

The CDR3 DNA follows: TGTGCCAGCGGCCATTCACCCCTCCACTTT. Translated: CASGHSPLHF. This chain links TRBV7-2 with TRBJ1-6; D gene unclear. Germline CDR1 SGHTA, CDR2 FQGNSA. The CDR3 is 10 residues long. V was cut by 8 bases and J by 8 bases, with 4 bases left in between. The variable domain in full, completed from reference TRBV7-2 and TRBJ1-6, reads GAGVSQSPSNKVTEKGKDVELRCDPISGHTALYWYRQSLGQGLEFLIYFQGNSAPDKSGLPSDRFSAERTGGSVSTLTIQRTQQEDSAVYLCASGHSPLHFGNGTRLTVT.

The V call is TRBV6-5, the J call TRBJ2-7; 9 nucleotides match TRBD1. The CDR3 sequence is 13 residues long. Per germline, CDR1 MNHEY and CDR2 SVGAGI. Trimming at V came to 8 bases and at J to 3 bases, leaving 5 bases not matched to a gene. CDR3 residues: CASVPGQGYEQYF. The CDR3, as DNA: TGTGCCAGCGTACCGGGACAGGGCTACGAGCAGTACTTC.

The chain uses TRBV5-4 and TRBJ2-3, with D possibly being TRBD1 (6 bases). The V gene lost 0 bases and the J gene lost 1 base, with 15 bases spanning the gap. The CDR3 consists of 17 residues. The germline V gene has CDR1 SGHNT and CDR2 YYREEE (reference sequence). The CDR3 DNA is TGTGCCAGCAGCTTGGGTCAGGGGATGAGACGCACAGATACGCAGTATTTT. This translates into CASSLGQGMRRTDTQYF. The entire variable domain, with the rest obtained from reference TRBV5-4 and TRBJ2-3, is as follows: ETGVTQSPTHLIKTRGQQVTLRCSSQSGHNTVSWYQQALGQGPQFIFQYYREEENGRGNFPPRFSGLQFPNYSSELNVNALELDDSALYLCASSLGQGMRRTDTQYFGPGTRLTVL.

The gene calls are TRBV19 and TRBJ2-3; 9 nucleotides align to TRBD2. Germline V gene data show CDR1 as LNHDA and CDR2 as SQIVND (reference sequence). The CDR3 runs to 13 residues. V shed 6 bases and J 9 bases; nucleotides not matched to a gene: 7. The CDR3 coding sequence is TGTGCCAGTAGGAGGGCGGGGGGGGACACGCAGTATTTT. Protein sequence: CASRRAGGDTQYF.

V gene TRBV5-4 combines with J gene TRBJ2-7; 9 nucleotides align to TRBD2. V was pared by 5 bases and J by 1 base, with 7 bases of the junction left unmatched. CDR3 length: 15 amino acids. Germline V CDR1 and CDR2: SGHNT, YYREEE (reference sequence). CDR3 amino acids: CASSPGTSRSYEQYF. DNA of the CDR3: TGTGCCAGCAGTCCCGGGACTAGCCGATCCTACGAGCAGTACTTC. Variable domain in full (rest from reference TRBV5-4 and TRBJ2-7): ETGVTQSPTHLIKTRGQQVTLRCSSQSGHNTVSWYQQALGQGPQFIFQYYREEENGRGNFPPRFSGLQFPNYSSELNVNALELDDSALYLCASSPGTSRSYEQYFGPGTRLTVT.